One and the same sample provided the 15 T cell receptor beta chains below, sequenced in a study of shared clonotypes between healthy human individuals. Profiling relied on immunoSEQ multiplex PCR, and the TCRdb table lists in-frame clones only, not all of them. The data show fewer than 3 million clones, about 90% seen once. The specimen sequenced was naive CD4+ T cells from PBMCs. Subset: CD45RA+ positively selected. These receptors originate from a man aged 18 to 29 in good health. Some clones in this sample may be carry-over from other donors' samples.

A single count supports this clone. The chain carries TRBV4-1 and TRBJ2-7, with D perhaps TRBD1 or TRBD2 (5 bases each). This CDR3 spans 16 amino acids. Trimming stripped 4 bases from V and 5 bases from J, with 21 bases between. CDR1 and CDR2 from the germline V gene are MGHRA and YSYEKL. CDR3 coding DNA: TGCGCCAGCAGCCCGGTGGGGACCGGGATTAGGGACGAGCAGTACTTC. Residues: CASSPVGTGIRDEQYF.

V is TRBV6-5 and J is TRBJ1-5; D is unclear. The CDR3 has 14 residues. V was trimmed by 7 bases and J by 3 bases, leaving 13 bases between them. CDR1 is MNHEY and CDR2 is SVGAGI in the germline V gene. The DNA of the CDR3 is TGTGCCAGCAACCCAGGACCTCTCAATCAGCCCCAGCATTTT. Translating it yields CASNPGPLNQPQHF.

J is TRBJ1-1 and V is TRBV4-1; a weak D match, TRBD1 (5 bases). In germline, CDR1 is MGHRA, CDR2 YSYEKL. V dropped 3 bases and J dropped 1 base, with 15 bases sitting between them. The length of the CDR3 is 16 residues. The CDR3, as DNA: TGCGCCAGCAGCCACCCTTGGGACGGGTGGAACACTGAAGCTTTCTTT. This codes for CASSHPWDGWNTEAFF.

The V gene is TRBV6-6, the J gene TRBJ2-7; a weak D match, TRBD1 (6 bases). V shed 0 bases and J shed 3 bases, with 15 bases lying between them. CDR3 length equals 16 residues. Per germline, CDR1 MNHNY and CDR2 SVGAGI (reference sequence). CDR3 in amino acids: CASSYSPPGTSYEQYF. The CDR3 DNA reads as TGTGCCAGCAGTTACTCCCCGCCCGGGACAAGCTACGAGCAGTACTTC.

This CDR3 is CASSKARNPAYEQYF. CDR3 DNA sequence: TGTGCCAGCAGCAAAGCAAGAAATCCCGCTTACGAGCAGTACTTC. The chain links TRBV21-1 to TRBJ2-7. TRBV21-1 represents a pseudogene. The CDR3 is 15 amino acids.

This clone was counted once. V and J are TRBV7-3 and TRBJ2-1; 14 bases are shared with TRBD2. Trimming removed 5 bases from V and 4 bases from J; junction bases left unmatched: 7. CDR1 is SGHTA and CDR2 is FQGTGA in the germline V gene. The CDR3 consists of 17 residues. The CDR3 DNA follows: TGTGCCAGCAGCCCTTCGCGACTAGCGGGAGGGTACAATGAGCAGTTCTTC. Its protein is CASSPSRLAGGYNEQFF.

Points on this clone: This CDR3 is also generated by other DNA sequences in the sample. The V call is TRBV5-1, the J call TRBJ2-7; D uncertain. Trimming left V 0 bases short and J 6 bases short, with 7 bases between. The germline gives CDR1 SGHRS, CDR2 YFSETQ. This CDR3 has 12 amino acids. The CDR3 sequence: CASSLVGAEQYF. CDR3 bases: TGCGCCAGCAGCTTGGTAGGAGCCGAGCAGTACTTC.

The rearrangement links TRBV28 to TRBJ2-7; the D gene is possibly TRBD2 (6 bases). Looked up from germline, CDR1 is MDHEN and CDR2 is SYDVKM. The CDR3 has 14 amino acids. Trimming left V 5 bases short and J 2 bases short, with 13 bases between. CDR3 coding DNA: TGTGCCAGCAGTCCCTCCAGCGGGCCCTACGAGCAGTACTTC. It encodes CASSPSSGPYEQYF.

The chain uses TRBV10-2 and TRBJ2-7; D could derive from TRBD1 or TRBD2 (5 bases each). V was trimmed by 2 bases and J by 2 bases, leaving 10 bases between them. Germline values: CDR1 WSHSY, CDR2 SAAADI. This CDR3 contains 14 residues. Here the CDR3 DNA reads TGCGCCAGCAGTGAGCCCGGGACCACCTACGAGCAGTACTTC. The encoded protein is CASSEPGTTYEQYF.

The chain has TRBV28 and TRBJ2-4, with 9 bases identical to TRBD1. There are 17 residues in the CDR3. With V trimmed by 5 bases and J by 2 bases, 10 bases remained unmatched. The germline CDR1 and CDR2 sequences are MDHEN and SYDVKM. The CDR3 sequence: CASSPRTGVFSKNIQYF. The CDR3 bases are TGTGCCAGCAGTCCCCGGACAGGGGTCTTCTCCAAAAACATTCAGTACTTC.

Of note for this clone: The sample contains more than one DNA sequence encoding this CDR3. The rearrangement joins TRBV7-9 to TRBJ2-1; 11 bases are shared with TRBD2. The CDR3 covers 14 residues. The germline V gene has CDR1 SEHNR and CDR2 FQNEAQ (reference sequence). J was trimmed by 6 bases and V by 6 bases; bases with no gene match: 4. The CDR3 reads CASSRGTSGNEQFF. The CDR3 region has the DNA TGTGCCAGCAGTCGAGGGACTAGCGGCAATGAGCAGTTCTTC.

The chain carries TRBV27 and TRBJ1-6, with 9 bases aligning to TRBD1. Unmatched junction bases numbered 6, after V lost 5 bases and J lost 10 bases. This CDR3 contains 14 residues. Germline loops: CDR1 MNHEY, CDR2 SMNVEV (reference sequence). The CDR3 spells CASSQDRGHSPLHF. The CDR3 DNA follows: TGTGCCAGCAGTCAGGACAGGGGTCACTCACCCCTCCACTTT.

The chain couples TRBV11-2 to TRBJ2-7, with 10 bases identical to TRBD1. The CDR3 sequence is 18 residues long. Germline V lookup: CDR1 SGHAT, CDR2 FQNNGV. The V and J ends lost 5 bases and 2 bases, in that order; junction bases with no gene match: 15. For the CDR3, the DNA is TGTGCCAGCAGCCTCGGACAGGGGGGCCCCGGGAGGCCCTACGAGCAGTACTTC. Translating gives CASSLGQGGPGRPYEQYF.

This chain joins TRBV7-3 and TRBJ2-1; D unclear. The ends were cut back, 4 bases at V and 7 bases at J, with 17 bases in the middle. The CDR3 runs 15 residues. The germline CDR1 and CDR2 sequences are SGHTA and FQGTGA. CDR3: CASSSVGYGGNEQFF. As DNA, the CDR3 is TGTGCCAGCAGCTCCGTCGGGTATGGTGGGAATGAGCAGTTCTTC.

This clone was seen only once. The V call is TRBV19, the J call TRBJ1-2; D may be TRBD1 (5 bases). Trimming left V 4 bases short and J 8 bases short, with 11 bases between. CDR1 is LNHDA, CDR2 SQIVND, per germline (reference sequence). CDR3 length equals 12 residues. This chain's CDR3 is CASSRWGDGYTF. CDR3 DNA: TGTGCCAGTAGTAGGTGGGGGGACGGCTACACCTTC.